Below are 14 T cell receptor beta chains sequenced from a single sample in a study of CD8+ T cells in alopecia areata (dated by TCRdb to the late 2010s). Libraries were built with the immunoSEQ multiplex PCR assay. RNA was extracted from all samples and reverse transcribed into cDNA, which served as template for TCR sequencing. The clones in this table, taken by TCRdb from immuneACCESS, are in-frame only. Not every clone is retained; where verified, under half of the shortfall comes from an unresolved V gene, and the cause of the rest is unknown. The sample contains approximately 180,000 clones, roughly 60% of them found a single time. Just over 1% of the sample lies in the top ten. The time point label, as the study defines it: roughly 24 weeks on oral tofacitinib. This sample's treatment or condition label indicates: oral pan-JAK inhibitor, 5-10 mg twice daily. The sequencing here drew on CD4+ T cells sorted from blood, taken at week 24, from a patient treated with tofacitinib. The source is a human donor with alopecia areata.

The CDR3 DNA reads TGTGCCAGCAGCTTACAGTGGGAGCAGTTCTTC. This translates into CASSLQWEQFF. The V and J genes are TRBV7-2 and TRBJ2-1; D not certain. In germline, CDR1 is SGHTA, CDR2 FQGNSA. The CDR3 runs 11 residues. Trimming shortened V by 2 bases and J by 10 bases, and 6 bases separated the two germline ends.

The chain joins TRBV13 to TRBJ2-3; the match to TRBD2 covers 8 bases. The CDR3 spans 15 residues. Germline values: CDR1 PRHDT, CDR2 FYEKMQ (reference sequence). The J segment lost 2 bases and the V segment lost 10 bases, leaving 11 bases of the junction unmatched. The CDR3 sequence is CATNKAGAVTDTQYF. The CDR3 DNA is TGTGCCACCAACAAAGCGGGGGCGGTCACAGATACGCAGTATTTT.

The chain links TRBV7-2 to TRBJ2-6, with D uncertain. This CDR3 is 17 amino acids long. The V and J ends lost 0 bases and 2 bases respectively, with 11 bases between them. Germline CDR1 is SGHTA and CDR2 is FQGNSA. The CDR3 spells CASSLAPLNPGANVLTF. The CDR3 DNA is TGTGCCAGCAGCTTAGCGCCTTTGAATCCTGGGGCCAACGTCCTGACTTTC. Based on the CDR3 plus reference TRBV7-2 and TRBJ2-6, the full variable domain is GAGVSQSPSNKVTEKGKDVELRCDPISGHTALYWYRQSLGQGLEFLIYFQGNSAPDKSGLPSDRFSAERTGGSVSTLTIQRTQQEDSAVYLCASSLAPLNPGANVLTFGAGSRLTVL.

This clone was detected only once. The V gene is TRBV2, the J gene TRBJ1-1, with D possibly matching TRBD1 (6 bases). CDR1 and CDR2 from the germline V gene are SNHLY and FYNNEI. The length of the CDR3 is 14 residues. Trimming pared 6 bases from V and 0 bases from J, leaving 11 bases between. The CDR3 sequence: CASRQGFMNTEAFF. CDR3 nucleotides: TGTGCCAGCAGACAGGGCTTTATGAACACTGAAGCTTTCTTT.

CDR3 loop: CSVAGQTYGYTF. In DNA, the CDR3 is TGCAGCGTGGCCGGACAGACTTATGGCTACACCTTC. V is TRBV29-1 and J is TRBJ1-2, with TRBD1 as a possible D gene (6 bases). V lost 6 bases and J lost 5, with 13 bases in between. There are 12 residues in the CDR3. In germline, CDR1 is SQVTM, CDR2 ANQGSEA.

The chain's CDR3 is CSVEDTGEQYF. CDR3 nucleotide sequence: TGCAGCGTTGAAGATACGGGCGAGCAGTACTTC. The rearrangement uses TRBV29-1 and TRBJ2-7, with no clear D. Germline-derived CDR1 and CDR2 are SQVTM and ANQGSEA. CDR3 length: 11 amino acids. Trimming shortened V by 0 bases and J by 6 bases, and 6 bases separated the two germline ends.

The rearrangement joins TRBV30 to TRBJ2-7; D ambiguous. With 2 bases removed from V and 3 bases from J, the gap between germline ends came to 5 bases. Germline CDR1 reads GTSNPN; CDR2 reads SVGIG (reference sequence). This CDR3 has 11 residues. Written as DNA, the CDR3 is TGTGCCTGGAGTATGGACTACGAGCAGTACTTC. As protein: CAWSMDYEQYF.

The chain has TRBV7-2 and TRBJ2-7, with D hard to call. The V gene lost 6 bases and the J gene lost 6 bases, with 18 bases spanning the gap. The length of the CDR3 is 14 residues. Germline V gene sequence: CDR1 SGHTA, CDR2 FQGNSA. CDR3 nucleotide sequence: TGTGCCAGCAGACCTGACCTTACGGAAGGCGAGCAGTACTTC. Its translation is CASRPDLTEGEQYF.

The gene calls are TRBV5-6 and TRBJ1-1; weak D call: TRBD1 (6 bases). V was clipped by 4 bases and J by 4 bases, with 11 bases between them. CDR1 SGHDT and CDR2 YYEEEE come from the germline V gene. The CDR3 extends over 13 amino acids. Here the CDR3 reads CASSPPTGTEAFF. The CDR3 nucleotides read TGTGCCAGCAGCCCCCCGACAGGCACTGAAGCTTTCTTT.

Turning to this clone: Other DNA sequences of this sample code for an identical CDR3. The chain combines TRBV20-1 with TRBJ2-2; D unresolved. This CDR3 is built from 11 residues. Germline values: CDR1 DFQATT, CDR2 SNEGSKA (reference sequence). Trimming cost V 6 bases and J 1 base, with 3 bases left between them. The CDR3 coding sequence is TGCAGTGCCAGGAACACCGGGGAGCTGTTTTTT. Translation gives CSARNTGELFF.

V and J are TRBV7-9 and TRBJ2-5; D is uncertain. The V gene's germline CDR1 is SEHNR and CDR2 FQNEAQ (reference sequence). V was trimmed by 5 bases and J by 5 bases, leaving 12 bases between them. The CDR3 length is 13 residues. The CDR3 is CASSITTLETQYF. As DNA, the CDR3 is TGTGCCAGCAGCATAACGACGTTGGAGACCCAGTACTTC.

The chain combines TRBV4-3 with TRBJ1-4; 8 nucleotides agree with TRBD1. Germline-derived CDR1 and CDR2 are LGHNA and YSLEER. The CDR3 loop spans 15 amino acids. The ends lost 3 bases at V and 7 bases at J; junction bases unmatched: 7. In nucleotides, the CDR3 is TGCGCCAGCAGCCAGCCTACCGGGACAGGTGAAAAACTGTTTTTT. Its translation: CASSQPTGTGEKLFF.

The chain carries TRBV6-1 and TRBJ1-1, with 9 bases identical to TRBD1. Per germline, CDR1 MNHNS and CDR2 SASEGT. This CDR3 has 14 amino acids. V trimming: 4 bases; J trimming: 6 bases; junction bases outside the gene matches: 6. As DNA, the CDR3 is TGTGCCAGCAGTGTTCTGGGACAGGGATCTGAAGCTTTCTTT. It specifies CASSVLGQGSEAFF.

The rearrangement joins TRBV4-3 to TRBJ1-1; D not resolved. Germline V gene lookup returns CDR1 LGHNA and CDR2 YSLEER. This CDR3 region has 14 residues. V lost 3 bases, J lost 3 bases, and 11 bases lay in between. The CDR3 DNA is TGCGCCAGCAGCCAGGTCTTAAGGGACACTGAAGCTTTCTTT. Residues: CASSQVLRDTEAFF.